This T cell receptor (beta chain) was captured in a study of cytomegalovirus exposure and HLA in healthy donors. Study-wide findings and caveats: In a later analysis, TCR beta V- and J-gene trimming showed a link to a missense DCLRE1C variant.

This CDR3 is built from 18 residues. The germline V gene has CDR1 SGHRS and CDR2 YFSETQ. V lost 0 bases, J lost 2 bases, and 20 bases lay in between. This clone was observed a few times. Antigen unknown. PCR primers comprised 60 Vbeta and 13 Jbeta primers. Assay: immunoSEQ multiplex PCR; the TCRdb copy retains only in-frame clones and omits some. The sample consists of 95,000 to 150,000 clones, 15% of them appearing once. Nominal health characterized the donors when sampled, though unrecorded immune exposures were likely. The clonotype comes from a woman under 30 in good health and CMV-seronegative. This chain uses TRBV5-1 with TRBJ2-5; D might be TRBD2 (7 bases). Sequencing input: PBMCs. The CDR3 reads CASSLAFTVRGPQETQYF. CDR3 in DNA: TGCGCCAGCAGCTTGGCCTTTACTGTGCGGGGGCCTCAAGAGACCCAGTACTTC.